This entry lists 21 T cell receptor beta chains sequenced from one sample in a study of cytomegalovirus exposure and HLA in healthy donors. Primers: 60 Vbeta forward and 13 Jbeta reverse. The protocol was immunoSEQ multiplex PCR, while the TCRdb copy is restricted to in-frame clones and leaves out a portion. This sample yields about 110,000 clones, of which around three quarters are seen a single time; roughly 2.6% belongs to the top ten. The sequencing sample was made of PBMCs. The receptors here all came from a man over 45 in good health and CMV-seropositive.

V and J are TRBV4-1 and TRBJ2-5, with D possibly being TRBD2 (5 bases). Trimming removed 0 bases from V and 5 bases from J, with 10 bases in between. CDR1 is MGHRA, CDR2 YSYEKL, per germline. The CDR3 loop spans 14 amino acids. The CDR3 nucleotides are TGCGCCAGCAGCCAAGAAGGGTCGGGGGAGACCCAGTACTTC. Residues: CASSQEGSGETQYF.

The rearrangement links TRBV9 to TRBJ2-3, with a possible D match to TRBD1 (5 bases). Germline V gives CDR1 SGDLS, CDR2 YYNGEE. CDR3 length: 15 amino acids. The V end lost 2 bases, the J end lost 1 base, and 11 bases lay between the germline ends. CDR3 in DNA: TGTGCCAGCAGCGTGAGTGGGGCGCGCACAGATACGCAGTATTTT. It yields the protein CASSVSGARTDTQYF.

This chain uses TRBV18 with TRBJ1-1; D might be TRBD1 (5 bases). The germline V gene encodes CDR1 KGHSH and CDR2 LQKENI. The CDR3 loop spans 16 amino acids. The V gene lost 3 bases and the J gene lost 5 bases, with 19 bases spanning the gap. The DNA for the CDR3 is TGTGCCAGCTCACCCGGACAATCGCGGTTTGGGACTGAAGCTTTCTTT. Its protein product is CASSPGQSRFGTEAFF.

This chain joins TRBV2 and TRBJ2-3, with 11 bases fitting TRBD1. In germline, CDR1 is SNHLY, CDR2 FYNNEI. The CDR3 has 15 residues. The V gene end was trimmed by 5 bases and the J gene end by 4 bases; junction bases not matched to a gene: 5. The CDR3 sequence: CASSWGQGGADTQYF. CDR3 DNA sequence: TGTGCCAGCAGTTGGGGACAGGGGGGGGCAGATACGCAGTATTTT.

This clone was seen once. The J gene is TRBJ1-4, the V gene TRBV5-6; 8 bases align to TRBD1. Germline V gene data show CDR1 as SGHDT and CDR2 as YYEEEE. The length of the CDR3 is 17 residues. The V and J ends lost 4 bases and 7 bases, in that order; junction bases with no gene match: 15. For the CDR3, the DNA is TGTGCCAGCAGCCGAGACAGGGGTATTGCGCTGGGTGAAAAACTGTTTTTT. Translated, it gives CASSRDRGIALGEKLFF.

This chain connects TRBV27 to TRBJ2-1, with 10 bases aligning to TRBD2. The CDR3 consists of 15 residues. Germline lookup yields CDR1 MNHEY and CDR2 SMNVEV (reference sequence). The J segment lost 4 bases and the V segment lost 2 bases, leaving 2 bases of the junction unmatched. This CDR3 reads CASSLELAGYNEQFF. The CDR3 coding sequence is TGTGCCAGCAGTTTAGAACTAGCGGGGTACAATGAGCAGTTCTTC.

The gene calls are TRBV20-1 and TRBJ1-2; possible D gene TRBD1, 6 bases. V lost 8 bases and J 6 bases, leaving 13 bases between the germline ends. The CDR3 runs 11 residues. Germline assignment: CDR1 DFQATT and CDR2 SNEGSKA (reference sequence). In nucleotides, the CDR3 is TGCAGTCTCTCGAGGGGGAATGGCTACACCTTC. It codes for CSLSRGNGYTF.

CDR3 in amino acids: CASSPRDRASYEQYF. CDR3 bases: TGTGCCAGCAGCCCCCGGGACAGGGCCTCCTACGAGCAGTACTTC. The chain couples TRBV7-8 to TRBJ2-7, with 9 positions matching TRBD1. Per germline, CDR1 SGHVS and CDR2 FQNEAQ. Trimming removed 5 bases from V and 0 bases from J; junction bases left unmatched: 5. The CDR3 runs to 15 residues. The whole variable domain, remainder taken from reference TRBV7-8 and TRBJ2-7, is GAGVSQSPRYKVAKRGQDVALRCDPISGHVSLFWYQQALGQGPEFLTYFQNEAQLDKSGLPSDRFFAERPEGSVSTLKIQRTQQEDSAVYLCASSPRDRASYEQYFGPGTRLTVT.

The chain joins TRBV11-2 to TRBJ2-1, with 8 nucleotides matching TRBD1. The germline V gene has CDR1 SGHAT and CDR2 FQNNGV. The J segment lost 7 bases and the V segment lost 6 bases, leaving 8 bases of the junction unmatched. The CDR3 extends over 14 amino acids. CDR3 nucleotides: TGTGCCAGCAGGTCAGGGGGCCCCATTAATGAGCAGTTCTTC. Its protein is CASRSGGPINEQFF.

V gene TRBV27 combines with J gene TRBJ2-4, with 8 bases lining up with TRBD1. There are 18 residues in the CDR3. Per the germline V gene, CDR1 is MNHEY and CDR2 is SMNVEV (reference sequence). V gave up 1 base and J gave up 2 bases; unmatched junction bases: 10. CDR3 residues: CASSLFSGGGGTKNIQYF. CDR3 nucleotides: TGTGCCAGCAGTTTATTTTCAGGGGGCGGAGGAACCAAAAACATTCAGTACTTC.

The V and J genes are TRBV19 and TRBJ1-2; 12 bases fit TRBD1. The germline CDR1 and CDR2 sequences are LNHDA and SQIVND (reference sequence). The J segment lost 6 bases and the V segment lost 7 bases, leaving 15 bases of the junction unmatched. The CDR3 has 17 amino acids. CDR3 loop: CASTRPGTGGNRDGYTF. Written as DNA, the CDR3 is TGTGCCAGTACCCGCCCCGGGACAGGGGGCAATCGTGATGGCTACACCTTC. The full variable domain, with the rest looked up from reference TRBV19 and TRBJ1-2, is DGGITQSPKYLFRKEGQNVTLSCEQNLNHDAMYWYRQDPGQGLRLIYYSQIVNDFQKGDIAEGYSVSREKKESFPLTVTSAQKNPTAFYLCASTRPGTGGNRDGYTFGSGTRLTVV.

This chain joins TRBV5-1 and TRBJ1-1; TRBD1 is a possible D gene (6 bases). Trimming removed 4 bases from V and 4 bases from J, with 11 bases in between. CDR1 is SGHRS and CDR2 is YFSETQ in the germline V gene. The CDR3 totals 13 residues. The CDR3 DNA reads TGCGCCAGCAGCACGGGGGGCAGCACTGAAGCTTTCTTT. Translated: CASSTGGSTEAFF.

The sample holds one count of this clone. The CDR3 nucleotides read TGTGCCAGCAGGCCTCGAGGGGAGGGAGGCTACACCTTC. Encoded protein: CASRPRGEGGYTF. V and J are TRBV2 and TRBJ1-2; D is perhaps TRBD1 (5 bases). The germline gives CDR1 SNHLY, CDR2 FYNNEI. The CDR3 spans 13 residues. V lost 6 bases and J lost 8, with 16 bases in between.

The rearrangement joins TRBV5-1 to TRBJ1-1; TRBD1 matches 9 bases. Losses at the gene ends were 6 bases for V and 3 bases for J; bases not matched to a gene: 6. The germline V gene encodes CDR1 SGHRS and CDR2 YFSETQ. This CDR3 comprises 14 residues. The CDR3 sequence is CASTQGQGDTEAFF. CDR3 nucleotide sequence: TGCGCCAGCACACAGGGACAGGGTGACACTGAAGCTTTCTTT.

CDR3 nucleotides: TGTGCCAGCAGTGTCGAGAGCGGGGGTGGGAATGAGCAGTTCTTC. Its translation is CASSVESGGGNEQFF. This chain links TRBV2 with TRBJ2-1, with 8 bases identical to TRBD2. This CDR3 comprises 15 residues. Germline lookup yields CDR1 SNHLY and CDR2 FYNNEI. V lost 4 bases, J lost 7 bases, and 9 bases stayed unmatched.

V gene TRBV6-6 combines with J gene TRBJ2-1; 8 positions match TRBD2. Germline V gene data show CDR1 as MNHNY and CDR2 as SVGAGI (reference sequence). The CDR3 length is 12 residues. V lost 6 bases, J lost 8 bases, and 3 bases stayed unmatched. For the CDR3, the DNA is TGTGCCAGCAGCGGGGGGGCCGATGAGCAGTTCTTC. Translation: CASSGGADEQFF.

The chain employs TRBV27 and TRBJ2-1, with 8 bases lining up with TRBD1. The germline CDR1 and CDR2 sequences are MNHEY and SMNVEV (reference sequence). The CDR3 loop spans 15 amino acids. Trimming at V came to 3 bases and at J to 4 bases, leaving 5 bases not matched to a gene. The DNA of the CDR3 is TGTGCCAGCAGTTTCGACAGGGGACGGTACAATGAGCAGTTCTTC. As protein: CASSFDRGRYNEQFF.

The J gene is TRBJ2-5, the V gene TRBV5-6; 8 positions match TRBD2. The V and J ends lost 1 base and 2 bases, in that order; junction bases with no gene match: 7. The CDR3 runs 16 residues. The germline V gene has CDR1 SGHDT and CDR2 YYEEEE. CDR3 bases: TGTGCCAGCAGCTTGTTGGGTAGCGGGACTCAAGAGACCCAGTACTTC. It is translated as CASSLLGSGTQETQYF. The full variable domain, with the rest looked up from reference TRBV5-6 and TRBJ2-5, is DAGVTQSPTHLIKTRGQQVTLRCSPKSGHDTVSWYQQALGQGPQFIFQYYEEEERQRGNFPDRFSGHQFPNYSSELNVNALLLGDSALYLCASSLLGSGTQETQYFGPGTRLLVL.

J is TRBJ2-1 and V is TRBV10-1; 12 bases agree with TRBD2. This CDR3 is 15 amino acids long. With V trimmed by 8 bases and J by 7 bases, 9 bases remained unmatched. Germline CDR1 reads WNHNN; CDR2 reads SYGVQD (reference sequence). CDR3 sequence: CASGSGLAGRNEQFF. CDR3 nucleotide sequence: TGCGCCAGCGGCTCCGGACTAGCGGGAAGAAATGAGCAGTTCTTC.

The chain uses TRBV5-1 and TRBJ1-4; a weak D match, TRBD1 (5 bases). Germline V lookup: CDR1 SGHRS, CDR2 YFSETQ. CDR3 size: 14 residues. V lost 1 base to trimming and J lost 6 bases, with 10 bases between them. The CDR3 DNA sequence: TGCGCCAGCAGCTTGTCCAGGGCTGATGAAAAACTGTTTTTT. It encodes CASSLSRADEKLFF.

This clone was seen more than once but under ten times. The V and J genes are TRBV2 and TRBJ2-1; maybe TRBD2 (5 bases). Per germline, CDR1 SNHLY and CDR2 FYNNEI. V was trimmed by 2 bases and J by 9 bases, leaving 14 bases between them. This CDR3 is 14 amino acids long. CDR3 loop: CASSEPEGIGEQFF. The CDR3 region has the DNA TGTGCCAGCAGTGAACCTGAGGGTATCGGTGAGCAGTTCTTC. The whole variable domain, filled in from reference TRBV2 and TRBJ2-1, reads EPEVTQTPSHQVTQMGQEVILRCVPISNHLYFYWYRQILGQKVEFLVSFYNNEISEKSEIFDDQFSVERPDGSNFTLKIRSTKLEDSAMYFCASSEPEGIGEQFFGPGTRLTVL.